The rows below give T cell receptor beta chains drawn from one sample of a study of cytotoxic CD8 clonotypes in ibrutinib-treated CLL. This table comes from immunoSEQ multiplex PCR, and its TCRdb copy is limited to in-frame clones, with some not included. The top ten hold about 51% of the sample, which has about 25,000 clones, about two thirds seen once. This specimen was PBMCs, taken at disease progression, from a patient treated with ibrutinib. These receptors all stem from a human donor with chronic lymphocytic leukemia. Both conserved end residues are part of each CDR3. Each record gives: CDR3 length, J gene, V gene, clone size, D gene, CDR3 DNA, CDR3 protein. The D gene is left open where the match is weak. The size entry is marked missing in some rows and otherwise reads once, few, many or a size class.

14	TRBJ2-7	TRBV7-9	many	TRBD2	TGTGCCAGCAGCTCTAGCGGGGGGAACTACGAGCAGTACTTC	CASSSSGGNYEQYF
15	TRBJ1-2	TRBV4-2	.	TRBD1	TGTGCCAGCAGCCAAGATCAGGGGGGCGGATATGGCTACACCTTC	CASSQDQGGGYGYTF
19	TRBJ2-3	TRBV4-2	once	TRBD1	TGTGCCAGCAGCCAACCAGCCGGGACAGGATTTACTAGCACAGATACGCAGTATTTT	CASSQPAGTGFTSTDTQYF
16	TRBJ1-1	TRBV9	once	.	TGTGCCAGCAGCGTATCCCGGACTGTCATGAACACTGAAGCTTTCTTT	CASSVSRTVMNTEAFF
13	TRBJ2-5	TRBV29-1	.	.	TGCAGCGTTGAAGATATAGGGGGGGAGACCCAGTACTTC	CSVEDIGGETQYF
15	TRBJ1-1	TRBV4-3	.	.	TGCGCCGGCAGCTCGTCTCAGGAATTGAACACTGAAGCTTTCTTT	CAGSSSQELNTEAFF
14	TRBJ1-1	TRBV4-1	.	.	TGCGCCAGCAGCCTCGGTACAGGGAGGACTGAAGCTTTCTTT	CASSLGTGRTEAFF
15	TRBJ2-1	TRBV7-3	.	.	TGTGCCAGCAGCGCGGGCCAATCTGGGGCGAATGAGCAGTTCTTC	CASSAGQSGANEQFF
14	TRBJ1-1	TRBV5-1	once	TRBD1	TGCGCCAGCAGCTTTGGACAGGGAGGGACTGAAGCTTTCTTT	CASSFGQGGTEAFF
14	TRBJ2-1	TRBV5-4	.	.	TGTGCCAGCAGCTTGGGGGGGGCCCACAATGAGCAGTTCTTC	CASSLGGAHNEQFF
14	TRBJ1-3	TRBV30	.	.	TGTGCCTGGAGTACAAGGGGAGGTGGAAACACCATATATTTT	CAWSTRGGGNTIYF
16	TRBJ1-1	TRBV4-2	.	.	TGTGCCAGCAGCCAAGATCATGGCAGGGCAAAAAGTTTGCCTTTCTTT	CASSQDHGRAKSLPFF
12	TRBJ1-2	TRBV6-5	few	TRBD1	TGTGCCAGTGCAGGGGGAAACTATGGCTACACCTTC	CASAGGNYGYTF
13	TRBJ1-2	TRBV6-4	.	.	TGTGCCAGCAGCGACTCCCCCGGGACCGATTTGACCTTC	CASSDSPGTDLTF
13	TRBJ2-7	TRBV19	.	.	TGTGCCAGTAGTATGGACAGTTCCTACGAGCAGTACTTC	CASSMDSSYEQYF
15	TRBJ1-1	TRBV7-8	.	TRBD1	TGTGCCAGCAGCTTAGGACAGGGGCTGAACACTGAAGCTTTCTTT	CASSLGQGLNTEAFF
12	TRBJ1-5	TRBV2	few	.	TGTGCCAGCAGTGATAGCAATCAGCCCCAGCATTTT	CASSDSNQPQHF
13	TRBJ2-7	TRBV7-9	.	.	TGTGCCAGCAGCTCTCCCAATATCTACGAGCAGTACTTC	CASSSPNIYEQYF
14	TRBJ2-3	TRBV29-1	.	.	TGCAGCGTTGAAACATACAGCACCCCAGATACGCAGTATTTT	CSVETYSTPDTQYF
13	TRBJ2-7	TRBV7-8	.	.	TGTGCCAGCAGCTCACGGGACCTCTACGAGCAGTACTTC	CASSSRDLYEQYF
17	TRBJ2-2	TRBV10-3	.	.	TGTGCCATCAGTGATGTCAGACCTGATACGGACACCGGGGAGCTGTTTTTT	CAISDVRPDTDTGELFF
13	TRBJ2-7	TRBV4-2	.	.	TGTGCCAGCAGCCAAGTAGGGCCGGGGGAGCAGTACTTC	CASSQVGPGEQYF
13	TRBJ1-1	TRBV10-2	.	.	TGCGCCAGCAGTGATGGGGGGAACACTGAAGCTTTCTTT	CASSDGGNTEAFF
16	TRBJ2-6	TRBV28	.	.	TGTGCCAGCAGAGACAGTACCTCCTCTGGGGCCAACGTCCTGACTTTC	CASRDSTSSGANVLTF
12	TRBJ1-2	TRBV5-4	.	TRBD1	TGTGCCAGCAGCCCGGGACAGTATGGCTACACCTTC	CASSPGQYGYTF
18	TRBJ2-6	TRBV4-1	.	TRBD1	TGCGCCAGCAGCCAGCCCGGGACAGGGGGCACTGGGGCCAACGTCCTGACTTTC	CASSQPGTGGTGANVLTF
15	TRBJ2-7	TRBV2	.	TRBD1	TGTGCCAGCAGTGGGGGACAGAACCTCCTAGGGGAGCAGTACTTC	CASSGGQNLLGEQYF
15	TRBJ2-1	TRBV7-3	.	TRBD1	TGTGCCAGCAGCCTACAGGGGAAGTCCTACAATGAGCAGTTCTTC	CASSLQGKSYNEQFF
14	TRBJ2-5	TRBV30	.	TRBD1	TGTGCCTGGAGTGGGGACAGGGGGCAGGGGACCCAGTACTTC	CAWSGDRGQGTQYF
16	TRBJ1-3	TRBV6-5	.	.	TGTGCCAGCAGTTACTCGTCAGACAGCTCTGGAAACACCATATATTTT	CASSYSSDSSGNTIYF
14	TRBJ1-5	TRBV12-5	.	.	TGTGCTAGTGGTTTCGGGGGGTCCGATCAGCCCCAGCATTTT	CASGFGGSDQPQHF
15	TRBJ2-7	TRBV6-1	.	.	TGTGCCAGCAGTGAACGGAGCAGGGGTTACTCCGAGCAGTACTTC	CASSERSRGYSEQYF
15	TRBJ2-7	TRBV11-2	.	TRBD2	TGTGCCAGCAGCTTAGATCCGGGGGGATTTTACGAGCAGTACTTC	CASSLDPGGFYEQYF
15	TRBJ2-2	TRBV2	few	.	TGTGCCAGCAGTGTAGATCAGGCTTCCGCCGGGGAGCTGTTTTTT	CASSVDQASAGELFF
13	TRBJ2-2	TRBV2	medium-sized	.	TGTGCCAGCAGTGAAGTGAGGGCCGGGGAGCTGTTTTTT	CASSEVRAGELFF
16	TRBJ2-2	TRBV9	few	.	TGTGCCAGCAGCGTAGACCCTCGGGTGAACACCGGGGAGCTGTTTTTT	CASSVDPRVNTGELFF
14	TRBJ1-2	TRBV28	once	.	TGTGCCAGCAGGCCCAGGGAAGGAGGCTATGGCTACACCTTC	CASRPREGGYGYTF
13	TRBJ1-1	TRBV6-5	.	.	TGTGCCAGCTCGACCTACGAGAGCACTGAAGCTTTCTTT	CASSTYESTEAFF
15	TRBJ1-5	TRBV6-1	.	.	TGTGCCAGCAGTGAGTACCCGGAGGGCAATCAGCCCCAGCATTTT	CASSEYPEGNQPQHF
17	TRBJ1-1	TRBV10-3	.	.	TGTGCCATCAGTGAGTCGGAACTGGGTAGCCTGAACACTGAAGCTTTCTTT	CAISESELGSLNTEAFF
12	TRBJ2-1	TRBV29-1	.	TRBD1	TGCAGCGCCTGGGACAGGGTAAATGAGCAGTTCTTC	CSAWDRVNEQFF
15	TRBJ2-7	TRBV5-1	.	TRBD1	TGCGCCAGCAGGGCCGGGACAGGGGGTTCCTACGAGCAGTACTTC	CASRAGTGGSYEQYF
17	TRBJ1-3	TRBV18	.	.	TGTGCCAGCTCTCCCGGGACGTTGGAGGGCTCTGGAAACACCATATATTTT	CASSPGTLEGSGNTIYF
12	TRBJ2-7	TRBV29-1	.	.	TGCAGCGTTTGGAGTGGGACCCTCGAGCAGTACTTC	CSVWSGTLEQYF
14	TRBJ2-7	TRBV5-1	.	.	TGCGCCAGCAGCTCTGGCCATGGGGACTTTGAGCAGTACTTC	CASSSGHGDFEQYF
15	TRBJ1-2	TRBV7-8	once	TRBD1	TGTGCCAGCAGCCCCAGATCGACAGGGAACTATGGCTACACCTTC	CASSPRSTGNYGYTF
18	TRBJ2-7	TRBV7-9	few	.	TGTGCCAGCAGCTTACCTCTAGGGACTTTCGGAGGTAAAGGCGAGCAGTACTTC	CASSLPLGTFGGKGEQYF
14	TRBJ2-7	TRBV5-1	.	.	TGCGCCAGCAGCTCACGGCTAGCTCCCTACGAGCAGTACTTC	CASSSRLAPYEQYF
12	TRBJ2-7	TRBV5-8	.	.	TGTGCCAGCAGCCACACCCTCTACGAGCAGTACTTC	CASSHTLYEQYF
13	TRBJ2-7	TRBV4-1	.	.	TGCGCCAGCAGCCTCGACCTCTCCTACGAGCAGTACTTC	CASSLDLSYEQYF
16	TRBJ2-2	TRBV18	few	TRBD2	TGTGCCAGCTCACGCAGCGGGGGGGCCGACACCGGGGAGCTGTTTTTT	CASSRSGGADTGELFF
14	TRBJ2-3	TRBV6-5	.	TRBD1	TGTGCCAGCAGTTTACAGGGGGCGGCAGATACGCAGTATTTT	CASSLQGAADTQYF
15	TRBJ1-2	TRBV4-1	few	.	TGCGCCAGCAGCCAAGATCAAGGGGTGGAGTATGGCTACACCTTC	CASSQDQGVEYGYTF